The rows below give T cell receptor beta chains drawn from one sample of a study of cytomegalovirus exposure and HLA in healthy donors. Profiled with immunoSEQ multiplex PCR; TCRdb holds only in-frame clones, not every one. The data show about 190,000 clones, about 13% seen once. The sample taken for sequencing was PBMCs. Receptor source: a man in his fifties or sixties in good health and CMV-seropositive. CDR3s include the opening cysteine and the closing phenylalanine or tryptophan. Fields, in order: CDR3 protein, CDR3 length, V gene, clone size. Clone size is stated in some rows and not others, as once, few, many or a class when expanded.

CASSLGGTTYEQYF | 14 | TRBV11-2 | NA
CASSLYRGRMNTEAFF | 16 | TRBV27 | few
CASTLAGSYNEQFF | 14 | TRBV4-2 | few
CASSQDRDHGYTF | 13 | TRBV4-2 | NA
CASSYSFGTGEDTQYF | 16 | TRBV6-6 | NA
CASSVSGTATDTQYF | 15 | TRBV9 | NA
CASITRQGSNQPQHF | 15 | TRBV19 | NA
CASSRDSVTLHF | 12 | TRBV28 | NA
CASSVGGTFNYGYTF | 15 | TRBV4-3 | few
CASSRLAGTNAGELFF | 16 | TRBV4-2 | NA
CASSGQGVETQYF | 13 | TRBV2 | few
CASSLTSGEETQYF | 14 | TRBV27 | few
CASSLKGAPNNEQFF | 15 | TRBV7-9 | NA
CASSRGTGGEQPQHF | 15 | TRBV6-6 | few
CASSSFGSQLTENTEAFF | 18 | TRBV5-1 | few
CASSPDSLYGYTF | 13 | TRBV7-2 | few
CASSEPGQGNYGYTF | 15 | TRBV25-1 | few
CATSRVGPFYGYTF | 14 | TRBV15 | NA
CASSPTSNTGELFF | 14 | TRBV5-1 | few
CASSILASGGAGEQFF | 16 | TRBV19 | NA
CASSFQGEVPTETQYF | 16 | TRBV7-6 | NA
CASSQDMGGSRPGDGGQYF | 19 | TRBV4-1 | NA
CATSLLPDTEAFF | 13 | TRBV15 | NA
CASSGQGQPQHF | 12 | TRBV6-6 | NA
CASSAPGQGVYGYTF | 15 | TRBV27 | few
CASSAQITGNNEQFF | 15 | TRBV9 | few
CATSGSDRDRWQETQYF | 17 | TRBV15 | NA
CASSSGQVYNEQFF | 14 | TRBV5-4 | NA
CASSPGGVQPQHF | 13 | TRBV7-2 | few
CASSESTGGTGELFF | 15 | TRBV10-1 | few
CASSLSAGVAYGYTF | 15 | TRBV28 | NA
CASSVAGGAAEAFF | 14 | TRBV9 | NA
CASSSGSPYSNQPQHF | 16 | TRBV5-5 | NA
CASSVDVSGGQPQHF | 15 | TRBV9 | NA
CASSITSHPWDSPLHF | 16 | TRBV19 | NA
CASSIVGGGETQYF | 14 | TRBV19 | few
CASSAIAGGAYEQYF | 15 | TRBV6-4 | few
CASSFSADRGAISYNEQFF | 19 | TRBV27 | NA
CASSSGQGRNQPQHF | 15 | TRBV7-9 | NA